This is a list of T cell receptor beta chains from one sample in a study of blood T cell repertoires in COVID-19. The method was immunoSEQ multiplex PCR; TCRdb's version includes in-frame clones alone and lacks a portion of them. This table holds a few hundred thousand clones, roughly 80% found once. The sequencing sample was made of peripheral blood. The receptor set was obtained from a person between 65 and 80 years old with COVID-19, enrolled during active disease. Each CDR3 is given with its conserved first and last residue. The D gene is left open where the match is weak. Expanded clones get a size class; other rows say once, few or many, or leave the size out.

>TRBD2|NA|TRBJ2-2|TRBV11-2
TGTGCCAGCCAAAACCTAGCGGCCCGATCCACGTCGGAGCTGTTTTTT
CASQNLAARSTSELFF
>NA|NA|TRBJ2-2|TRBV5-1
TGCGCCAGCAGCTTGCGGGCAGGGTCGAACACCGGGGAGCTGTTTTTT
CASSLRAGSNTGELFF
>NA|NA|TRBJ2-1|TRBV9
TGTGCCAGCAGCGTACAGGCGGGGCGGACGAATGAGCAGTTCTTC
CASSVQAGRTNEQFF
>NA|NA|TRBJ2-7|TRBV29-1
TGCAGCGTTGAAAGGGAAGGGGCGGGATTCTACGAGCAGTACTTC
CSVEREGAGFYEQYF
>TRBD2|few|TRBJ2-1|TRBV9
TGTGCCAGCAGCGTAAGAGCGGGAGAGGCCTACAATGAGCAGTTCTTC
CASSVRAGEAYNEQFF
>TRBD1|NA|TRBJ1-6|TRBV18
TGTGCCAGCTCACCACTGGGACAGGGCAGTTCACCCCTCCACTTT
CASSPLGQGSSPLHF
>NA|NA|TRBJ2-7|TRBV27
TGTGCCAGCAGTTTAACCCCGGGACATAGCTACGAGCAGTACTTC
CASSLTPGHSYEQYF
>NA|once|TRBJ1-5|TRBV7-2
TGTGCCAGCAGCTTCTCCTATAGCAATCAGCCCCAGCATTTT
CASSFSYSNQPQHF
>NA|few|TRBJ1-4|TRBV18
TGTGCCAGCTCACCAACTGGTATAACTAATGAAAAACTGTTTTTT
CASSPTGITNEKLFF
>TRBD2|NA|TRBJ2-3|TRBV27
TGTGCCACTGGACTAGTGGCAGATACGCAGTATTTT
CATGLVADTQYF
>NA|NA|TRBJ2-1|TRBV24-1
TGTGCCACCAGTGACCCTTGGCGGGGACGTAAGGATTCCCCCAGCAATGAGCAGTTCTTC
CATSDPWRGRKDSPSNEQFF
>NA|NA|TRBJ2-1|TRBV2
TGTGCCAGCAGTAGGGGGTTGTCCTACACTGAGCAGTTCTTC
CASSRGLSYTEQFF
>NA|NA|TRBJ2-7|TRBV4-1
TGCGCCAGCAGCCAAGTTCTGGGTTCAGGGGAGCAGTACTTC
CASSQVLGSGEQYF
>NA|NA|TRBJ1-2|TRBV19
TGTGCCAGTAGTCCTCAGCCGACAGCTGAGTATGGCTACACCTTC
CASSPQPTAEYGYTF
>TRBD1|NA|TRBJ1-5|TRBV27
TGTGCCAGCAGGGAGACAGGGGGCGAAAGGTATCAGCCCCAGCATTTT
CASRETGGERYQPQHF
>NA|NA|TRBJ1-3|TRBV6-5
TGTGCCAGCTATACCGGGAGCTCTGGAAACACCATATATTTT
CASYTGSSGNTIYF
>NA|NA|TRBJ2-5|TRBV12-3/TRBV12-4
TGTGCCAGCTCCCGTGGCAGGCAAGAGACCCAGTACTTC
CASSRGRQETQYF
>NA|NA|TRBJ2-5|TRBV7-2
TGTGCCAGCAGCATCGAGCGGGCCCCAGAGACCCAGTACTTC
CASSIERAPETQYF
>NA|NA|TRBJ2-7|TRBV7-2
TGTGCCAGCAGCTTAGCGGGGCCCACCTACGAGCAGTACTTC
CASSLAGPTYEQYF
>NA|NA|TRBJ1-5|TRBV7-2
TGTGCCAGCAGCTTCGGGAATCAGCCCCAGCATTTT
CASSFGNQPQHF
>TRBD1|NA|TRBJ2-7|TRBV29-1
TGCAGCGTTGGTGGCAGGGGGACCTACGAGCAGTACTTC
CSVGGRGTYEQYF
>NA|once|TRBJ1-1|TRBV30
TGTGCCTGGAGTGACACCGGAGGCACTGAAGCTTTCTTT
CAWSDTGGTEAFF
>TRBD1|NA|TRBJ2-7|TRBV5-1
TGCGCCAGCAGCTCGACCGGGACAGGGATTTTCGAGCAGTACTTC
CASSSTGTGIFEQYF
>TRBD2|NA|TRBJ2-7|TRBV28
TGTGCCAGCAGTTCGTGGACTAGCGGGGACTACGAGCAGTACTTC
CASSSWTSGDYEQYF
>NA|NA|TRBJ1-1|TRBV7-9
TGTGCCAGCAGCCCACAGGGTTTAGGCACTGAAGCTTTCTTT
CASSPQGLGTEAFF
>NA|NA|TRBJ2-3|TRBV5-6
TGTGCCAGCAGCCGCCTGGGGGCCAGCACCACTTCAGATACGCAGTATTTT
CASSRLGASTTSDTQYF
>NA|NA|TRBJ1-1|TRBV6-5
TGTGCCAGCAGCTATTATCGAGACACTGAAGCTTTCTTT
CASSYYRDTEAFF
>TRBD1|NA|TRBJ1-5|TRBV10-3
TGTGCCACCCGGGACAGGGTCAATCAGCCCCAGCATTTT
CATRDRVNQPQHF
>TRBD1|few|TRBJ2-1|TRBV10-2
TGCGCCAGCAGAGCAAACCGGGACAGGGGGCTCAATGAGCAGTTCTTC
CASRANRDRGLNEQFF
>TRBD2|NA|TRBJ2-1|TRBV3-1/TRBV3-2
TGTGCCAGCAGCCGGCATCCCTCGGGACTAGCGAACTACAATGAGCAGTTCTTC
CASSRHPSGLANYNEQFF
>NA|NA|TRBJ1-1|TRBV19
TGTGCCAGTAGTTTCCAGGGCAGCGGGGGGAACACTGAAGCTTTCTTT
CASSFQGSGGNTEAFF
>NA|NA|TRBJ1-2|TRBV12-5
TGTGCTAGTACTACAGGGTGGGCTGGCTACACCTTC
CASTTGWAGYTF
>NA|NA|TRBJ2-1|TRBV11-2
TGTGCCAGCAGCTTAGGCTGGGGAGGCTATGACAATGAGCAGTTCTTC
CASSLGWGGYDNEQFF
>NA|NA|TRBJ2-1|TRBV9
TGTGCCAGCAGCCACCCCGTACAGGGTGTCTCAGGCTATGAGCAGTTCTTC
CASSHPVQGVSGYEQFF
>TRBD2|NA|TRBJ2-5|TRBV11-2
TGTGCCAGCAGCTTAGGGAGTCTAGCGGGGGGAGAGACCCAGTACTTC
CASSLGSLAGGETQYF
>NA|NA|TRBJ1-2|TRBV18
TGTGCCAGCTCACCACGCGCAGGGCTTAACTATGGCTACACCTTC
CASSPRAGLNYGYTF
>TRBD1|NA|TRBJ2-1|TRBV4-2
TGTGCCAGCAGCCAATTCTTGGGACAGGGTACTGAGCAGTTCTTC
CASSQFLGQGTEQFF
>TRBD1|NA|TRBJ2-1|TRBV28
TGTGCCAGCAGACGCAACCGGGACAGGGGGAAGCAGTTCTTC
CASRRNRDRGKQFF
>TRBD1|NA|TRBJ1-5|TRBV19
TGTGCCAGTAGTATTATGGGACAGGGGAGCAATCAGCCCCAGCATTTT
CASSIMGQGSNQPQHF
>NA|NA|TRBJ1-1|TRBV28
TGTGCCAGCAGTTTAGCTGACAACCAGAACACTGAAGCTTTCTTT
CASSLADNQNTEAFF
>NA|NA|TRBJ1-1|TRBV7-2
TGTGCCAGCAGCTTAGATAGGGGCATGAACACTGAAGCTTTCTTT
CASSLDRGMNTEAFF
>NA|NA|TRBJ2-1|TRBV5-1
TGCGCCAGCAGCTATGGAGGCTTCTCCTACAATGAGCAGTTCTTC
CASSYGGFSYNEQFF
>TRBD1|NA|TRBJ1-2|TRBV20-1
TGCAGTGCTAGTTTAGGACAGGGAGTTCCCGGCGGCTACACCTTC
CSASLGQGVPGGYTF
>NA|NA|TRBJ2-2|TRBV7-9
TGTGCCAGCAGAAAGACCTCGGGGTCATCCGGGGAGCTGTTTTTT
CASRKTSGSSGELFF